This entry is about one TCR beta chain. This sample is part of a study of CD8+ T cells in alopecia areata. Documented treatment: oral pan-JAK inhibitor, 5-10 mg twice daily. Both CD4+ and CD8+ T cells were separated by sorting PBMCs. RNA, once extracted, was reverse transcribed into cDNA for use as the sequencing template. The table came from immunoSEQ multiplex PCR; TCRdb's copy has only in-frame clones and leaves some out. The sample includes 150,000 or so clones, roughly two thirds of them seen just once. In germline, CDR1 is SGDLS, CDR2 YYNGEE. CDR3 length equals 16 residues. The V gene end was trimmed by 4 bases and the J gene end by 1 base; junction bases not matched to a gene: 9.

Source: CD4+ T cells sorted from blood, taken at week 4, from a patient treated with tofacitinib. The TCR was taken from a human donor with alopecia areata. The rearrangement links TRBV9 to TRBJ2-5, with 8 bases identical to TRBD1. DNA for the CDR3: TGTGCCAGCAGCCCACGGACAGGGAATTCCCAAGAGACCCAGTACTTC. This encodes CASSPRTGNSQETQYF.